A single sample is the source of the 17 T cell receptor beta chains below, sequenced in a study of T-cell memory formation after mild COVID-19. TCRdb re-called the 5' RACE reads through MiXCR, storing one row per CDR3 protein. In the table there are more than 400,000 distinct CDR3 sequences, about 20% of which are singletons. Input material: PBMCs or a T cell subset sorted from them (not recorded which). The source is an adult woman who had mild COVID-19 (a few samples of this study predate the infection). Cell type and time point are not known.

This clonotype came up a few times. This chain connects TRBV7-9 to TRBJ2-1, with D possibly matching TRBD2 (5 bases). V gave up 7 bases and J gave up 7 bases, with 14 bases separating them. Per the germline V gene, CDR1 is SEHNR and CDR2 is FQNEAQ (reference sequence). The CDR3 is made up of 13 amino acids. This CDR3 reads CASTVSGWNEQFF. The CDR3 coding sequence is TGTGCCAGCACCGTATCGGGGTGGAATGAGCAGTTCTTC.

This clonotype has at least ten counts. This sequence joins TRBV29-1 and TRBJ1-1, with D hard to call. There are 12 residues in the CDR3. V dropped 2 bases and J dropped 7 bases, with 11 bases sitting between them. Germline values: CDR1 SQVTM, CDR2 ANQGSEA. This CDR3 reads CSVESAGIEAFF. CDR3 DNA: TGCAGCGTTGAATCCGCCGGGATTGAAGCTTTCTTT.

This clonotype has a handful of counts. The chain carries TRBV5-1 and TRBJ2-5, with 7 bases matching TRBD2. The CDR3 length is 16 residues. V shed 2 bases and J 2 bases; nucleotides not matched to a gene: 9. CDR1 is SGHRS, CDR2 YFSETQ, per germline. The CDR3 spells CASSFGAGEIQETQYF. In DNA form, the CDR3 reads TGCGCCAGCAGCTTCGGGGCGGGGGAGATACAAGAGACCCAGTACTTC. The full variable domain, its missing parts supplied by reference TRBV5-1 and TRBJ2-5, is KAGVTQTPRYLIKTRGQQVTLSCSPISGHRSVSWYQQTPGQGLQFLFEYFSETQRNKGNFPGRFSGRQFSNSRSEMNVSTLELGDSALYLCASSFGAGEIQETQYFGPGTRLLVL.

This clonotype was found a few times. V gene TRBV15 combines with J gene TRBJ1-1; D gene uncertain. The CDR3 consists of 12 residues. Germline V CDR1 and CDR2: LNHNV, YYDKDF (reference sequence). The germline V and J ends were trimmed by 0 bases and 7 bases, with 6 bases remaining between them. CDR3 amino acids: CATSRDQVEAFF. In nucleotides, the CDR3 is TGTGCCACCAGCAGAGATCAAGTTGAAGCTTTCTTT.

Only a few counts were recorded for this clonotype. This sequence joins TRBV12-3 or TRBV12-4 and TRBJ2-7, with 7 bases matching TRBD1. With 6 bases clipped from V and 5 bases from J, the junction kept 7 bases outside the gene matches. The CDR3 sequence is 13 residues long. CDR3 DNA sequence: TGTGCCAGCAGGAAGACAGGGCGGAACGAGCAGTACTTC. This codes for CASRKTGRNEQYF.

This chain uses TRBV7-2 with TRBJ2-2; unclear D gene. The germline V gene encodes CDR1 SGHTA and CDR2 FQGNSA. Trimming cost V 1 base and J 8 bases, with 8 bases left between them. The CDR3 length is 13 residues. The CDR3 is CASSLVASGELFF. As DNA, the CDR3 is TGTGCCAGCAGCTTAGTGGCGTCTGGGGAGCTGTTTTTT.

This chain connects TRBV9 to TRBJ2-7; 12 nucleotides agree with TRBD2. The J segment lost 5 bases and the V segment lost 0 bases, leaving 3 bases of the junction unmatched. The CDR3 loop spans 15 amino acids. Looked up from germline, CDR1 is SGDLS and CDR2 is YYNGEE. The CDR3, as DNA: TGTGCCAGCAGCGTAGAACTAGCGGGAGGAGACGAGCAGTACTTC. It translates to CASSVELAGGDEQYF.

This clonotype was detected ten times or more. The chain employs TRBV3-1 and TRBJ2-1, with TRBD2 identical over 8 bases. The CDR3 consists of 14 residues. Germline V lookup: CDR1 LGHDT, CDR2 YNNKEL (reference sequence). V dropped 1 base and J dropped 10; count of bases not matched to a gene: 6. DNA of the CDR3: TGTGCCAGCAGCCAAGCTTGGGCTAGCGGGGAGCAGTTCTTC. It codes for CASSQAWASGEQFF.

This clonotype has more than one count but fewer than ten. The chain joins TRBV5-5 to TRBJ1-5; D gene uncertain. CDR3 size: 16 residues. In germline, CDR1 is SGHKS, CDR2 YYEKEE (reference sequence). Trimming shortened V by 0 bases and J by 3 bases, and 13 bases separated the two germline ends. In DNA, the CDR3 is TGTGCCAGCAGCTTGGGAAGGACGGATCTCAATCAGCCCCAGCATTTT. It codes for CASSLGRTDLNQPQHF.

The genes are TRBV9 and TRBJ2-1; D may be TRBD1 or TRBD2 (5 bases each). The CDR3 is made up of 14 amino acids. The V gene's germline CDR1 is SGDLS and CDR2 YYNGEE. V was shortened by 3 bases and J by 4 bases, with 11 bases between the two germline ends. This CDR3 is CASSGGEKYNEQFF. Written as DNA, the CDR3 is TGTGCCAGCAGCGGAGGGGAGAAGTACAATGAGCAGTTCTTC.

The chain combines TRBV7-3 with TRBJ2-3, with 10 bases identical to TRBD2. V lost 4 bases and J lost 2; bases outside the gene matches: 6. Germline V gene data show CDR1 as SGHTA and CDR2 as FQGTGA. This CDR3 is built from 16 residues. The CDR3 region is CASSYGLAVNTDTQYF. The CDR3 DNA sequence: TGTGCCAGCAGCTACGGACTAGCGGTTAACACAGATACGCAGTATTTT.

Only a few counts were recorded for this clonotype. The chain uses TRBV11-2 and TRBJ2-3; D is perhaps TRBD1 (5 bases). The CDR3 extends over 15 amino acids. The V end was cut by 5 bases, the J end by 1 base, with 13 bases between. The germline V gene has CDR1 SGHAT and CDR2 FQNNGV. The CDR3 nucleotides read TGTGCCAGCAGCCCTCCGGCCAGGGGCACAGATACGCAGTATTTT. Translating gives CASSPPARGTDTQYF.

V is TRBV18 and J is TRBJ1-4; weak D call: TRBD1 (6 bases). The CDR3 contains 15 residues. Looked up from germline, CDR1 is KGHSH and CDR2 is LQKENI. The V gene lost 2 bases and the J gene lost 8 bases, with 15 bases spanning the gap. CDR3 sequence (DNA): TGTGCCAGCTCACCAGGGGGGCTGGAACCCGAAAAACTGTTTTTT. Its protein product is CASSPGGLEPEKLFF. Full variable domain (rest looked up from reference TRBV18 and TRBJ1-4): NAGVMQNPRHLVRRRGQEARLRCSPMKGHSHVYWYRQLPEEGLKFMVYLQKENIIDESGMPKERFSAEFPKEGPSILRIQQVVRGDSAAYFCASSPGGLEPEKLFFGSGTQLSVL.

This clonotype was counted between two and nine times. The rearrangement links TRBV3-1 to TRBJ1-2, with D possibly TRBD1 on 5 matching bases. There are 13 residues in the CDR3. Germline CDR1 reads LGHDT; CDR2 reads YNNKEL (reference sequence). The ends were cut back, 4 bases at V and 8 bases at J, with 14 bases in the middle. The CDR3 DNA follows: TGTGCCAGCAGCCCCCCAGGGAACGGCGGCTACACCTTC. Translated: CASSPPGNGGYTF.

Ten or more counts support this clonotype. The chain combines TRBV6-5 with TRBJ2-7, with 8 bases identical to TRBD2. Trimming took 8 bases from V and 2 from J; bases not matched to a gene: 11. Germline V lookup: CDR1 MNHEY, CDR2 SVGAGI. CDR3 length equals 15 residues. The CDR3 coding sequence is TGTGCCAGCTCCCAGCGGGAGTACGGGACCTACGAGCAGTACTTC. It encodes CASSQREYGTYEQYF.

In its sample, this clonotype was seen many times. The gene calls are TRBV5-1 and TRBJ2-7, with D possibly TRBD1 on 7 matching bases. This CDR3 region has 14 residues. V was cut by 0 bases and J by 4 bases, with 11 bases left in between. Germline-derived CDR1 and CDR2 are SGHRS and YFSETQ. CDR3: CASSLGRDRYEQYF. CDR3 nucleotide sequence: TGCGCCAGCAGCTTGGGGCGGGACAGATACGAGCAGTACTTC.

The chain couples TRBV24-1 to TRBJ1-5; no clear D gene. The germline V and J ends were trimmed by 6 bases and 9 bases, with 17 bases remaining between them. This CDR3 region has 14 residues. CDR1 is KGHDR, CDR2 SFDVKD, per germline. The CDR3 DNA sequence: TGTGCCACCAGTAATAGGGCAGTTAGTCGGCCCCAGCATTTT. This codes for CATSNRAVSRPQHF.